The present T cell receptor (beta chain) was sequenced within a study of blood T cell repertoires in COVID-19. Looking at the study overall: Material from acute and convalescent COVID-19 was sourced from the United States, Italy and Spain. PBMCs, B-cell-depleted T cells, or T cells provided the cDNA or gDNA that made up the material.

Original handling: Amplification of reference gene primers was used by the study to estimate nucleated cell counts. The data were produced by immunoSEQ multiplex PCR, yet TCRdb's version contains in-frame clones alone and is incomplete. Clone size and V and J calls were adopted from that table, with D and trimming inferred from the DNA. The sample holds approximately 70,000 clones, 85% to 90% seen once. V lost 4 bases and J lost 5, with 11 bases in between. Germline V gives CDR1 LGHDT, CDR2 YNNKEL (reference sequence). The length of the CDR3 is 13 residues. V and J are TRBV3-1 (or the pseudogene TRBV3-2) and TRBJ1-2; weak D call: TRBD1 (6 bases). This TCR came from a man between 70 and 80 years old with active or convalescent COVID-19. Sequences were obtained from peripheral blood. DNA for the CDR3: TGTGCCAGCAGCCGGGACACCTATTATGGCTACACCTTC. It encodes CASSRDTYYGYTF.